Given below is one TCR beta chain in context. This entry belongs to a study of blood T cells in healthy people across ages. Study summary: About one barcoded beta molecule was captured per two T cells (by template switching).

Together with a sample-barcoded 5' primer, a J-beta primer mix was included in a second PCR lasting about 7 to 11 cycles. TCRdb independently ran MiXCR on the 5' RACE reads; one entry per CDR3 protein. The data show about 970,000 distinct CDR3 sequences, approximately 50% seen once. This CDR3 contains 13 residues. CDR1 is MNHEY, CDR2 SVGAGI, per germline. The V end was cut by 7 bases, the J end by 1 base, with 10 bases between. Isolating PBMCs gave at least 6.5 million of these cells per sample. Source material: blood. The chain uses TRBV6-5 and TRBJ1-1; D uncertain. The TCR was taken from a woman aged 55-70 years in good health. The CDR3 region has the DNA TGTGCCAGCACCCAACACTGGAACACTGAAGCTTTCTTT. Translated, it gives CASTQHWNTEAFF.